Sequencing of this TCR beta chain was carried out in a study of identical twins. Study results and caveats: Memory repertoires lacked the insertion deficit that abundant cord blood beta clonotypes showed.

In its sample, this clonotype was seen a few times. Antigen specificity is unknown. This CDR3 is built from 14 residues. The germline V gene has CDR1 MGHRA and CDR2 YSYEKL. V lost 2 bases, J lost 2 bases, and 10 bases lay in between. After template switching added a universal primer site, the resulting cDNA carried unique molecular identifiers. TCRdb used MiXCR to reprocess the 5' RACE reads, holding one entry per CDR3 protein. The table shows hundreds of thousands of distinct CDR3 sequences, with 5.5% to 6.5% occurring only once. Sequencing was performed on naive T cells sorted from blood. The chain links TRBV4-1 to TRBJ2-7, with D possibly being TRBD1 or TRBD2 (5 bases each). The source is a man aged 18 to 29 in good health. In DNA, the CDR3 is TGCGCCAGCAGCCAATCCGAGGGGCCCTACGAGCAGTACGTC. Its translation is CASSQSEGPYEQYV.